The clone carrying this T cell receptor beta chain was recorded a few times. The antigen remains undetermined. The sample comes from a study of T cell repertoires in cytomegalovirus infection. Overall study context: A matching HLA type, together with CMV infection, was signaled by public TCR beta signatures. Whole-study results and caveats: Clonotype analysis showed dominance of the ex vivo response by HLA-C-restricted CMV-specific TCR beta clonotypes. Pooled public TCR beta family frequency picked out CMV carriers with the relevant HLA.

TCRdb recomputed calls from the reads with MiXCR, one row per CDR3 protein. The table has 270,000 or so distinct CDR3 sequences, about 18% seen once. The TCR originated in a human donor in good health (CMV status not recorded). Some clones in this sample may be carry-over from other donors' samples. The specimen was CD8+ T cells from PBMCs.

CDR3: CASSSGQDRSYEQYF. The CDR3 region has the DNA TGTGCCAGCAGCTCGGGACAGGACCGCTCCTACGAGCAGTACTTC. This chain uses TRBV7-9 with TRBJ2-7; 8 bases line up with TRBD1. J was trimmed by 0 bases and V by 4 bases; bases with no gene match: 5. Germline V gene sequence: CDR1 SEHNR, CDR2 FQNEAQ (reference sequence). The CDR3 contains 15 residues.